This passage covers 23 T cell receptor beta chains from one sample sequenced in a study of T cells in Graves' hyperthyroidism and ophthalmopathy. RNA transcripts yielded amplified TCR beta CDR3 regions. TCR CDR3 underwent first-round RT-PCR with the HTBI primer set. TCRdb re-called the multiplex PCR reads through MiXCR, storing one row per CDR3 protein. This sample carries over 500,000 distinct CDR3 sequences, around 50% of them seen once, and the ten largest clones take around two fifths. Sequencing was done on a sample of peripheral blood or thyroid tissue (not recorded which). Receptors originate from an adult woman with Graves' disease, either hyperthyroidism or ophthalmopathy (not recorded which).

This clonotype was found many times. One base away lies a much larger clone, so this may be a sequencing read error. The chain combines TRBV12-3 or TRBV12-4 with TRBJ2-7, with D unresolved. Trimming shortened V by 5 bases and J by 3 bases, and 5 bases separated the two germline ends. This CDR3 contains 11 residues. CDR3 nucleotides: TGTGCCAGCAGTGCCCTCTACGAGCAGTACTTC. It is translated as CASSALYEQYF.

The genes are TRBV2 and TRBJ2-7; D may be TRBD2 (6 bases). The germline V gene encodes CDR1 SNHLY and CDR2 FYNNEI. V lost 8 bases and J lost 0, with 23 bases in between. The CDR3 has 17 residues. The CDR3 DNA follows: TGTGCCAGCCGGGCGACCGGGGACGGGAGCAGCTCCTACGAGCAGTACTTC. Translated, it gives CASRATGDGSSSYEQYF.

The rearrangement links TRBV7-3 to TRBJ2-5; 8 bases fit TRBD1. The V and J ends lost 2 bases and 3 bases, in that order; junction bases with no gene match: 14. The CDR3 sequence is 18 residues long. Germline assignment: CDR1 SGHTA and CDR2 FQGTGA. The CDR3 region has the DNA TGTGCCAGCAGCTTACAGGTTTCGGGACAGGACTATGAAGAGACCCAGTACTTC. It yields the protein CASSLQVSGQDYEETQYF.

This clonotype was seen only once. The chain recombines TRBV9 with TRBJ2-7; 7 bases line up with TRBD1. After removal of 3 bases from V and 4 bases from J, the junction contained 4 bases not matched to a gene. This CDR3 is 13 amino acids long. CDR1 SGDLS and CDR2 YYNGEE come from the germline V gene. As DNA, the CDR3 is TGTGCCAGCAGCGCCGGGACAGTGTACGAGCAGTACTTC. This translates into CASSAGTVYEQYF.

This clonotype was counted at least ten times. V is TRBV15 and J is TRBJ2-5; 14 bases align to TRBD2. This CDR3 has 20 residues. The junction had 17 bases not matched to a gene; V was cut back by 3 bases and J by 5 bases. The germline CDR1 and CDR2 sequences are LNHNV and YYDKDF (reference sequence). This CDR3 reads CATSSPPAGLAGVVEETQYF. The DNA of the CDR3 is TGTGCCACCAGCAGTCCGCCTGCGGGACTAGCGGGAGTAGTAGAGGAGACCCAGTACTTC. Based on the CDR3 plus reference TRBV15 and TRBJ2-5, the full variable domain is DAMVIQNPRYQVTQFGKPVTLSCSQTLNHNVMYWYQQKSSQAPKLLFHYYDKDFNNEADTPDNFQSRRPNTSFCFLDIRSPGLGDTAMYLCATSSPPAGLAGVVEETQYFGPGTRLLVL.

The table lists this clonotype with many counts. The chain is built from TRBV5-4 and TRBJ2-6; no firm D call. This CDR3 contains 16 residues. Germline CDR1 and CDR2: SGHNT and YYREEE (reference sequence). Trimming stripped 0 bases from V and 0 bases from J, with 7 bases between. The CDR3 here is CASSLVISSGANVLTF. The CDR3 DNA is TGTGCCAGCAGCTTGGTTATTAGCTCTGGGGCCAACGTCCTGACTTTC.

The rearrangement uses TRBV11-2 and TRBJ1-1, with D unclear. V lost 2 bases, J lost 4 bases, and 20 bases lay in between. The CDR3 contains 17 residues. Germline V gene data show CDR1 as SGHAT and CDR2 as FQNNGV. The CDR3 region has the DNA TGTGCCAGCAGCTTATCCGACTGGGGTAACCTGTTCACTGAAGCTTTCTTT. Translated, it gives CASSLSDWGNLFTEAFF. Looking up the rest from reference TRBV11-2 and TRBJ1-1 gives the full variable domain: EAGVAQSPRYKIIEKRQSVAFWCNPISGHATLYWYQQILGQGPKLLIQFQNNGVVDDSQLPKDRFSAERLKGVDSTLKIQPAKLEDSAVYLCASSLSDWGNLFTEAFFGQGTRLTVV.

This chain's CDR3 is CSVEGGATNEKLFF. CDR3 DNA: TGCAGCGTTGAAGGCGGCGCAACTAATGAAAAACTGTTTTTT. The rearrangement uses TRBV29-1 and TRBJ1-4; D is unclear. The V and J ends lost 1 base and 0 bases respectively, with 6 bases between them. Per the germline V gene, CDR1 is SQVTM and CDR2 is ANQGSEA. This CDR3 has 14 residues.

This CDR3 is CASSHRDRVVSGYTF. For the CDR3, the DNA is TGTGCCAGCAGCCACCGGGACAGGGTTGTCTCTGGCTACACCTTC. The V and J genes are TRBV7-2 and TRBJ1-2; 9 nucleotides agree with TRBD1. This CDR3 has 15 residues. The V and J ends lost 5 bases and 7 bases, in that order; junction bases with no gene match: 11. Germline CDR1 and CDR2: SGHTA and FQGNSA. Full variable domain (outside the CDR3, taken from reference TRBV7-2 and TRBJ1-2): GAGVSQSPSNKVTEKGKDVELRCDPISGHTALYWYRQSLGQGLEFLIYFQGNSAPDKSGLPSDRFSAERTGGSVSTLTIQRTQQEDSAVYLCASSHRDRVVSGYTFGSGTRLTVV.

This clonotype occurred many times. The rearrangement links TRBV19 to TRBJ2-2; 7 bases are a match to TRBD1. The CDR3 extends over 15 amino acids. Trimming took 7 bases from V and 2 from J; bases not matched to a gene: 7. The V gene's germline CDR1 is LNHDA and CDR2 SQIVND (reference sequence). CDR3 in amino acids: CASTSGTANTGELFF. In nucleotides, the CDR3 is TGTGCCAGTACCTCCGGGACAGCCAACACCGGGGAGCTGTTTTTT.

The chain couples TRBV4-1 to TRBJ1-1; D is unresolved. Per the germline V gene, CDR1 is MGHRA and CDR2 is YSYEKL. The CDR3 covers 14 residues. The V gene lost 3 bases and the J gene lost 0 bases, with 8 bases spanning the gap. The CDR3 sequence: CASSQMGVNTEAFF. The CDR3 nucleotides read TGCGCCAGCAGCCAGATGGGAGTGAACACTGAAGCTTTCTTT.

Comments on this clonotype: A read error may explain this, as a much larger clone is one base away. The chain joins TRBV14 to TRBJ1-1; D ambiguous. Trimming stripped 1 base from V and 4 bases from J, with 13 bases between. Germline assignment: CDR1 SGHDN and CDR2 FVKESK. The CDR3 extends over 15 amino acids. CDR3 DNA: TGTGCCAGCAGCCAAGCCTCCCGGTCGTGCACTGAAGCTTTCTTT. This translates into CASSQASRSCTEAFF.

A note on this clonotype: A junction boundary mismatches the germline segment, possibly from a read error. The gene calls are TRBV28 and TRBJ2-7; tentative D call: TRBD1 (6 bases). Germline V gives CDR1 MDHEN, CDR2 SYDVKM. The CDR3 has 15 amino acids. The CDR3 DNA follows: TGTGCCAGCAGTTCAATAAAGGACAGTTCCTACGAGCACTACTTC. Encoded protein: CASSSIKDSSYEHYF. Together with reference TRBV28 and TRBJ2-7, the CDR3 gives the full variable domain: DVKVTQSSRYLVKRTGEKVFLECVQDMDHENMFWYRQDPGLGLRLIYFSYDVKMKEKGDIPEGYSVSREKKERFSLILESASTNQTSMYLCASSSIKDSSYEHYFGPGTRLTVT.

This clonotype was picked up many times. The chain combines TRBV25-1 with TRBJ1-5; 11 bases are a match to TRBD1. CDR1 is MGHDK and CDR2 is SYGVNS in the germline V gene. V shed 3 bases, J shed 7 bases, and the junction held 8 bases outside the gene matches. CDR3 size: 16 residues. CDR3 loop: CASSDSGQGAKQPQHF. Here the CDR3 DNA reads TGTGCCAGCAGTGATTCCGGACAGGGGGCGAAGCAGCCCCAGCATTTT. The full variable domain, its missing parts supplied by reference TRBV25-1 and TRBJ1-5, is EADIYQTPRYLVIGTGKKITLECSQTMGHDKMYWYQQDPGMELHLIHYSYGVNSTEKGDLSSESTVSRIRTEHFPLTLESARPSHTSQYLCASSDSGQGAKQPQHFGDGTRLSIL.

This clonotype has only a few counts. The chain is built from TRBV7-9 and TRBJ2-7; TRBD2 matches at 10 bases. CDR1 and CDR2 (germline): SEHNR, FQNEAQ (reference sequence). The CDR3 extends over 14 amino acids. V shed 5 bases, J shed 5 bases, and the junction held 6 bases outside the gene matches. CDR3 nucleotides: TGTGCCAGCAGCCGGAGCGGGAGGGCCGACGAGCAGTACTTC. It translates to CASSRSGRADEQYF.

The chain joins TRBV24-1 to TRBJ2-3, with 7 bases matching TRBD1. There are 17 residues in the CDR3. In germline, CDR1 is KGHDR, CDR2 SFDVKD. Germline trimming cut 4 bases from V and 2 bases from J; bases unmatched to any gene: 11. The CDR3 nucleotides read TGTGCCACCAGTGAAAAATACAGGGGCCCGAACACAGATACGCAGTATTTT. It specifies CATSEKYRGPNTDTQYF.

The CDR3 region has the DNA TGTGCCAGCAGCCGCCAGTACAGGGGGAAAGTAGAGCAGTACTTC. Residues: CASSRQYRGKVEQYF. The rearrangement links TRBV7-8 to TRBJ2-7, with TRBD1 matching 8 bases. J was trimmed by 7 bases and V by 5 bases; bases with no gene match: 13. Looked up from germline, CDR1 is SGHVS and CDR2 is FQNEAQ. The CDR3 is 15 amino acids. Together with reference TRBV7-8 and TRBJ2-7, the CDR3 gives the full variable domain: GAGVSQSPRYKVAKRGQDVALRCDPISGHVSLFWYQQALGQGPEFLTYFQNEAQLDKSGLPSDRFFAERPEGSVSTLKIQRTQQEDSAVYLCASSRQYRGKVEQYFGPGTRLTVT.

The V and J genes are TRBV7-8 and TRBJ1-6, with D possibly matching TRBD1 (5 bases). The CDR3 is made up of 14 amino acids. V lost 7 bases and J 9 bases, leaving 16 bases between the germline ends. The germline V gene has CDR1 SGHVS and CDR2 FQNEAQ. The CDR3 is CASNQSGGGSPLHF. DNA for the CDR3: TGTGCCAGCAACCAATCGGGGGGGGGTTCACCCCTCCACTTT. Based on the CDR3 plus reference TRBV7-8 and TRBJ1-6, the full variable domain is GAGVSQSPRYKVAKRGQDVALRCDPISGHVSLFWYQQALGQGPEFLTYFQNEAQLDKSGLPSDRFFAERPEGSVSTLKIQRTQQEDSAVYLCASNQSGGGSPLHFGNGTRLTVT.

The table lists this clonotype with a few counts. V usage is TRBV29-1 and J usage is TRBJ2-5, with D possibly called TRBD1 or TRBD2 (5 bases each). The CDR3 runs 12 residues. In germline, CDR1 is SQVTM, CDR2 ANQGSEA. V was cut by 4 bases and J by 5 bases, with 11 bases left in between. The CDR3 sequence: CSVAGTGETQYF. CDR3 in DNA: TGCAGCGTTGCAGGGACGGGGGAGACCCAGTACTTC.

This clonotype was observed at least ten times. CDR3 bases: TGCGCCAGCAGCTGGGGGACAGGGAATAATTCACCCCTCCACTTT. Translation: CASSWGTGNNSPLHF. The chain employs TRBV5-1 and TRBJ1-6; 9 nucleotides match TRBD1. The CDR3 is made up of 15 amino acids. The germline V gene encodes CDR1 SGHRS and CDR2 YFSETQ. V trimming: 3 bases; J trimming: 5 bases; junction bases outside the gene matches: 3.

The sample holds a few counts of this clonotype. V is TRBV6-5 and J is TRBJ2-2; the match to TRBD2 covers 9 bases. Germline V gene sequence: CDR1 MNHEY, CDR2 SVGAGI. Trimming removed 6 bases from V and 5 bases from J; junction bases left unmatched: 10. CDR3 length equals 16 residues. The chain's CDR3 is CASRTLSGRGTGELFF. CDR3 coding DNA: TGTGCCAGCAGAACCCTTAGCGGGAGAGGGACCGGGGAGCTGTTTTTT.

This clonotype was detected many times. Here the CDR3 DNA reads TGCAGTGCGGGGCGGGGGAGGGGGCTAAGCTACGAGCAGTACTTC. Its translation is CSAGRGRGLSYEQYF. The chain is built from TRBV20-1 and TRBJ2-7; D might be TRBD1 or TRBD2, each matching 7 bases. Germline V lookup: CDR1 DFQATT, CDR2 SNEGSKA (reference sequence). V was shortened by 6 bases and J by 3 bases, with 21 bases between the two germline ends. This CDR3 has 15 residues.

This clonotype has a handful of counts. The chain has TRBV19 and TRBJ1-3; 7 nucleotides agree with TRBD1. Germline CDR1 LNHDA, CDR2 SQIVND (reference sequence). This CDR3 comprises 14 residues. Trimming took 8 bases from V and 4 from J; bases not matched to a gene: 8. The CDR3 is CASRRTGGGNTIYF. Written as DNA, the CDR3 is TGTGCCAGTCGGCGGACAGGAGGAGGAAACACCATATATTTT.